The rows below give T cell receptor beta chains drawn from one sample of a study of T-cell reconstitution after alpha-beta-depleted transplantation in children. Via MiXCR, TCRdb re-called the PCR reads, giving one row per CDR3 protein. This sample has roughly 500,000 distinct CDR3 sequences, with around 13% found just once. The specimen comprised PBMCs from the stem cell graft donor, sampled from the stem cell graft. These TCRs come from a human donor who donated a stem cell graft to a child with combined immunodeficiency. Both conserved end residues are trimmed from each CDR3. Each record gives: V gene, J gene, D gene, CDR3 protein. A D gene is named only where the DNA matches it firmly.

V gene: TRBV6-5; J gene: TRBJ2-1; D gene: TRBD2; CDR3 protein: ASSYSTSGGAYNEQF
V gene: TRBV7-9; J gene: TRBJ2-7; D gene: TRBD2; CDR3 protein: ASSTPGTSVPSFEQY
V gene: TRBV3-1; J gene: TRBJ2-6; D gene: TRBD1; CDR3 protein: ASSSGQGVSGANVLT
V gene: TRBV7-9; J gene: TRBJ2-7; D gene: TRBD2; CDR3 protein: ASPPTSGVTYEQY
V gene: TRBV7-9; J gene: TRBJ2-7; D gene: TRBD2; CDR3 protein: ASSQPGGPYEQY
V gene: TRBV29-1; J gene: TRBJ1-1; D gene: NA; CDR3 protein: SVGSSFAVNTEAF
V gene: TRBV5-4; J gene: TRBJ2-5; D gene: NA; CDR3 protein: SSSLGVEAVQETQY
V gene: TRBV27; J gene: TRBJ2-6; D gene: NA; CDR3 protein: ASSPSRGANVLT
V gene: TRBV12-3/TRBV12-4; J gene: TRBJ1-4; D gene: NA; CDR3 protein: ASSPHSAASGEKLF
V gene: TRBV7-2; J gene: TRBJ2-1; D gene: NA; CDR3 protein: ASTQAGGPYNEQF